A selection of T cell receptor beta chains follows, all from one sample in a study of T-cell memory formation after mild COVID-19. TCRdb itself ran the 5' RACE reads through MiXCR, one entry per CDR3 protein. Altogether 130,000 to 150,000 distinct CDR3 sequences are present, 6% to 7% being singletons, with the ten largest covering roughly 2.1%. Material: PBMCs or a T cell subset sorted from them (not recorded which). These receptors were obtained from an adult woman who had mild COVID-19 (a few samples of this study predate the infection). Cell type and time point are not known. CDR3s include the opening cysteine and the closing phenylalanine or tryptophan. A D gene is named only where the DNA matches it firmly. The size field is filled for only some rows; it gives once, few, many or a size class.

DNA: TGTGCCAGCTCACCCTCCTCTAGCGGGGGTTTTGTCAATGAGCAGTTCTTC; CDR3: CASSPSSSGGFVNEQFF; V: TRBV18; J: TRBJ2-1; D: TRBD2; size: few
DNA: TGCGCCAGCAGCCAAACAGGGCACGGAGCTTTCTTT; CDR3: CASSQTGHGAFF; V: TRBV4-3; J: TRBJ1-1; D: -; size: -
DNA: TGTGCCAACCCACTAGCGGGGGCTTCGAACACCGGGGAGCTGTTTTTT; CDR3: CANPLAGASNTGELFF; V: TRBV6-1; J: TRBJ2-2; D: TRBD2; size: -
DNA: TGTGCCAGCAGCCGTGAACGGGGGGGCCTAATACGCACAGATACGCAGTATTTT; CDR3: CASSRERGGLIRTDTQYF; V: TRBV12-3/TRBV12-4; J: TRBJ2-3; D: TRBD2; size: few
DNA: TGTGCCAGCAGGGGAGGTGGTGGCTACACCTTC; CDR3: CASRGGGGYTF; V: TRBV7-2; J: TRBJ1-2; D: -; size: few
DNA: TGTGCCAGCAGCCACATGGGGACAGGGGCTAATGAAAAACTGTTTTTT; CDR3: CASSHMGTGANEKLFF; V: TRBV16; J: TRBJ1-4; D: TRBD1; size: few
DNA: TGTGCCACCAGTGATGTATCCCGTGGTGAGGAGCGGGTGTATTTT; CDR3: CATSDVSRGEERVYF; V: TRBV24-1; J: TRBJ2-3; D: -; size: few
DNA: TGTGCCAGCAGCTTGGCCAGACATGCTACGAACACCGGGGAGCTGTTTTTT; CDR3: CASSLARHATNTGELFF; V: TRBV7-9; J: TRBJ2-2; D: -; size: many
DNA: TGTGCCAGCAGCCAAGATGAAGGCCAAGAGACCCAGTACTTC; CDR3: CASSQDEGQETQYF; V: TRBV14; J: TRBJ2-5; D: -; size: few
DNA: TGTGCCAGCAGTCGACAGGGGGCGCGTGCTGAGAAAGAGACCCAGTACTTC; CDR3: CASSRQGARAEKETQYF; V: TRBV7-9; J: TRBJ2-5; D: TRBD1; size: many
DNA: TGTGCCAGCTCACCACAAGCTCCCTCCGGAGAGACCCAGTACTTC; CDR3: CASSPQAPSGETQYF; V: TRBV18; J: TRBJ2-5; D: -; size: -
DNA: TGTGCCTGGAGTGCGGACACCCCGAACACTGAAGCTTTCTTT; CDR3: CAWSADTPNTEAFF; V: TRBV30; J: TRBJ1-1; D: -; size: many
DNA: TGTGCCAGCAGCTCCGGGACTAGCGGGAGCCCAGATACGCAGTATTTT; CDR3: CASSSGTSGSPDTQYF; V: TRBV7-9; J: TRBJ2-3; D: TRBD2; size: many
DNA: TGTGCCAGCTCACCACGACAGGGTGATTTCTATGGCTACACCTTC; CDR3: CASSPRQGDFYGYTF; V: TRBV18; J: TRBJ1-2; D: TRBD1; size: many
DNA: TGTGCCAGCAGCCTTAGCCGGGACCCAAATAATGAAAAACTGTTTTTT; CDR3: CASSLSRDPNNEKLFF; V: TRBV7-9; J: TRBJ1-4; D: -; size: -
DNA: TGTGCCAGCAGGGGGTCCGGGACAGGGTCCTACGAGCAGTACTTC; CDR3: CASRGSGTGSYEQYF; V: TRBV12-3/TRBV12-4; J: TRBJ2-7; D: TRBD1; size: many
DNA: TGTGCCAGCAGCTTAGCGACGGGCAATACGCAGTATTTT; CDR3: CASSLATGNTQYF; V: TRBV7-2; J: TRBJ2-3; D: -; size: many
DNA: TGCAGTGCCGGGGGACAGGGGCACAATGAGCAGTTCTTC; CDR3: CSAGGQGHNEQFF; V: TRBV20-1; J: TRBJ2-1; D: TRBD1; size: many
DNA: TGCGCCAGCAACGAAGGGGGTTTCCCCTACAATGAGCAGTTCTTC; CDR3: CASNEGGFPYNEQFF; V: TRBV5-1; J: TRBJ2-1; D: -; size: few
DNA: TGTGCCAGCAGCCCCAAGGTCTGGGCAGTCTCACCCCTCCACTTT; CDR3: CASSPKVWAVSPLHF; V: TRBV7-9; J: TRBJ1-6; D: -; size: many
DNA: TGTGCCAGCAGCTCAGATACCATCTACGAGCAGTACTTC; CDR3: CASSSDTIYEQYF; V: TRBV7-9; J: TRBJ2-7; D: -; size: many
DNA: TGTGCCAGCACCCCTGGCGGTGAGAGACCAGGAAGCAATGAGCAGTTCTTC; CDR3: CASTPGGERPGSNEQFF; V: TRBV5-4; J: TRBJ2-1; D: -; size: -
DNA: TGTGCCAGCTCAGCAGGGAGTTGGGCTTTCTTT; CDR3: CASSAGSWAFF; V: TRBV18; J: TRBJ1-1; D: -; size: few
DNA: TGTGCCAGCGACCAGGGGGCGGTTGATACGCAGTATTTT; CDR3: CASDQGAVDTQYF; V: TRBV12-3/TRBV12-4; J: TRBJ2-3; D: TRBD1; size: many
DNA: TGTGCCAGCAGAACCATTAGACTTACTGAAAACACCGGGGAGCTGTTTTTT; CDR3: CASRTIRLTENTGELFF; V: TRBV6-2/TRBV6-3; J: TRBJ2-2; D: -; size: many
DNA: TGTGCCAGCAGCCAAGGTTTCGGGGCTGGCTACACCTTC; CDR3: CASSQGFGAGYTF; V: TRBV3-1; J: TRBJ1-2; D: -; size: many
DNA: TGCAGTGCTAGTGACCCCCACCGCAGGGTGCACGAGCAGTACTTC; CDR3: CSASDPHRRVHEQYF; V: TRBV20-1; J: TRBJ2-7; D: -; size: many
DNA: TGTGCCAGCAGACCAAACCGGGGAGACTATGGCTACACCTTC; CDR3: CASRPNRGDYGYTF; V: TRBV12-3/TRBV12-4; J: TRBJ1-2; D: -; size: few
DNA: TGCGCCAGCAGCGGGAGCGGGGGTTACACAGATACGCAGTATTTT; CDR3: CASSGSGGYTDTQYF; V: TRBV5-1; J: TRBJ2-3; D: TRBD2; size: many
DNA: TGTGCCAGCAGCTTGGACGCCGGGACTAGCGGGAACTTTGAGCAGTTCTTC; CDR3: CASSLDAGTSGNFEQFF; V: TRBV7-2; J: TRBJ2-1; D: TRBD2; size: many
DNA: TGTGCCAGCAGTTTAGTAGGGGTGAGCTCCTACGAGCAGTACTTC; CDR3: CASSLVGVSSYEQYF; V: TRBV27; J: TRBJ2-7; D: -; size: few
DNA: TGTGCCAGCAGTGAGGGGACAGCACTTAATTCACCCCTCCACTTT; CDR3: CASSEGTALNSPLHF; V: TRBV25-1; J: TRBJ1-6; D: TRBD1; size: -
DNA: TGTGCCAGCAGCCAAGACCGGGACTCCTACAATGAGCAGTTCTTC; CDR3: CASSQDRDSYNEQFF; V: TRBV4-2; J: TRBJ2-1; D: -; size: many